Listed below are T cell receptor beta chains from one sample, sequenced in a study of shared clonotypes between healthy human individuals. The repertoire was sequenced with immunoSEQ multiplex PCR; TCRdb's copy has only in-frame clones and lacks some. The profile shows approximately 2.5 million clones, approximately 94% of them singletons. Sequences were obtained from naive CD4+ T cells from PBMCs. The source is a man aged 18 to 35 in good health. Some clones in this sample may be carry-over from other donors' samples. The CDR3 runs from the conserved cysteine through the conserved F or W. The D gene is left open where the match is weak. Not all rows give a size; the values are once, few, many and, for expanded clones, a class.

V: TRBV5-1
J: TRBJ2-6
D: -
size: -
DNA: TGCGCCAGCAGGGAACAGGGAACTGGGGCCAACGTCCTGACTTTC
CDR3: CASREQGTGANVLTF

V: TRBV5-6
J: TRBJ2-5
D: -
size: -
DNA: TGTGCCAGCAGCTTGGCAGCAGGGCCGGGATTGGAGACCCAGTACTTC
CDR3: CASSLAAGPGLETQYF

V: TRBV6-5
J: TRBJ2-7
D: TRBD2
size: -
DNA: TGTGCCAGCAGTTACTCCTCGGGACTAGCCTACGAGCAGTACTTC
CDR3: CASSYSSGLAYEQYF

V: TRBV12-5
J: TRBJ2-5
D: -
size: -
DNA: TGTGCTAGTGTTCTCAGTGCGGGGCCATCGAAAGAGACCCAGTACTTC
CDR3: CASVLSAGPSKETQYF

V: TRBV15
J: TRBJ2-4
D: TRBD2
size: -
DNA: TGTGCCACCAGCAGAGGTCCACTAGCGGGAGATGGGAAGAGCAAAAACATTCAGTACTTC
CDR3: CATSRGPLAGDGKSKNIQYF

V: TRBV7-2
J: TRBJ1-4
D: -
size: -
DNA: TGTGCCAGCAGCCGCGCGGGGACTGCAACTAATGAAAAACTGTTTTTT
CDR3: CASSRAGTATNEKLFF

V: TRBV28
J: TRBJ2-2
D: TRBD1
size: -
DNA: TGTGCCAGCAGCATCCAGGGGGCAGGGAACACCGGGGAGCTGTTTTTT
CDR3: CASSIQGAGNTGELFF

V: TRBV7-9
J: TRBJ1-6
D: -
size: -
DNA: TGTGCCAGCAGCCCGCGCAGGGATTCGGCCCTCCACTTT
CDR3: CASSPRRDSALHF

V: TRBV29-1
J: TRBJ2-5
D: -
size: -
DNA: TGCAGCGTTGAAGTGCGGACCAAAAGAGAGACCCAGTACTTC
CDR3: CSVEVRTKRETQYF

V: TRBV14
J: TRBJ1-2
D: -
size: -
DNA: TGTGCCAGCAGCCAAGTCCCGGTGCCCTATGGCTACACCTTC
CDR3: CASSQVPVPYGYTF

V: TRBV19
J: TRBJ2-2
D: -
size: -
DNA: TGTGCCACCCCAGGACAGAACACCGGGGAGCTGTTTTTT
CDR3: CATPGQNTGELFF

V: TRBV25-1
J: TRBJ2-1
D: TRBD1
size: once
DNA: TGTGCCAGCAGGCCCGACAGGGGCAGCTCCTACAATGAGCAGTTCTTC
CDR3: CASRPDRGSSYNEQFF

V: TRBV5-6
J: TRBJ1-1
D: TRBD1
size: once
DNA: TGTGCCAGCAGCTGGGGACAGGGGGCGAGGGGGACTGAAGCTTTCTTT
CDR3: CASSWGQGARGTEAFF